This TCR beta chain was retrieved from a study of T cells in Graves' hyperthyroidism and ophthalmopathy. Study at large: Blood from the periphery was taken at initial diagnosis, before any treatment.

Germline V gene lookup returns CDR1 LGHDT and CDR2 YNNKEL (reference sequence). The CDR3 loop spans 14 amino acids. Deletions cut 0 bases from V and 3 bases from J, with 9 bases between. Exclusion followed for patients with uncontrolled infection, other autoimmune disease, pregnancy or lactation. The source material, RNA transcripts, was used to amplify TCR beta CDR3 regions. HTBI primers were used for first-round RT-PCR of the TCR CDR3. TCRdb re-called the multiplex PCR reads with MiXCR, one entry per CDR3 protein. The table has about 400,000 distinct CDR3 sequences, roughly 14% seen once. This sequence was found in a man between 18 and 29 years old with Graves' ophthalmopathy. The specimen sequenced was blood. The chain recombines TRBV3-1 with TRBJ2-7; maybe TRBD1 (6 bases). This CDR3 reads CASSQDPDSYEQYF. The CDR3 DNA reads as TGTGCCAGCAGCCAAGATCCGGACAGCTACGAGCAGTACTTC.